The following is a T cell receptor (beta chain) sequence with its context. These data originate in a study of blood T cell repertoires in COVID-19. The Seattle patients joined while their infection was active and were tracked longitudinally afterward. Repertoires were generated with immunoSEQ multiplex PCR, while TCRdb's copy carries only in-frame clones and drops some. The sample contains some 360,000 clones, roughly 87% of which appear only once. This clonotype was obtained from a woman in her sixties with COVID-19, enrolled during active disease. Sequencing was carried out using peripheral blood.

The chain's CDR3 is CASSLYPGERGYTF. The CDR3 nucleotides read TGTGCCAGCAGTTTATACCCAGGGGAACGGGGCTACACCTTC. V gene TRBV28 combines with J gene TRBJ1-2, with D possibly matching TRBD1 (6 bases). The germline V gene has CDR1 MDHEN and CDR2 SYDVKM. This CDR3 comprises 14 residues. Trimming took off 1 base at V and 8 bases at J, with 14 bases between the two ends.